This T cell receptor (beta chain) was found in a study of early T cells in non-severe SARS-CoV-2 infection (dated by TCRdb to the early 2020s). Concerning the study at large: Because TCR sequencing relied on bulk RNA taken from unsorted whole blood, pairing of alpha and beta chains was not possible.

The research as a whole found: Matching against VDJdb was skewed toward anti-spike CD8 responses, likely underestimated virus-specific expansions, and missed private and CD4 specificities.

The receptor library was made with 5' RACE. Instrument on record: NextSeq 500. The TCR library protocol attached unique molecular identifiers to individual cDNA molecules to correct for sequencing error and PCR bias. Sequencing covered both TCR alpha and beta chains, and within each sample the abundances of alpha and beta sequences were tightly co-correlated. As for how the authors treated the data: Decombinator V4 was used to annotate the V gene, J gene and CDR3 of the TCR sequences. Expanded TCRs were defined as changing significantly between any two time points under a Poisson model with p below 0.0001. TCR abundances were normalised to the total number of TCRs sequenced per sample and were expressed as counts per million. MAIT TCRs were defined by TRAV1-2 paired with TRAJ12, TRAJ20 or TRAJ33, and iNKT TCRs by TRAV10 paired with TRAJ18. A search of VDJdb, accessed on 1 November 2021, was run for TCRs annotated to CMV, EBV and SARS-CoV-2, with TCRs annotated for multiple antigens excluded. TCRdb reworked the public reads: Q25 trimming with fastp, MiXCR clone assembly, productive beta chains retained. Each entry is one CDR3 protein sequence, shown with its most common DNA and genes. The V and J calls come from TCRdb's annotation, not from the publication. This sample gives about 30,000 distinct CDR3 sequences in total; approximately 5.5% of them show up just once. About 3.5% of the sample comes from the top ten.

This clonotype was seen only a few times. Its antigen is still unknown. Per-base qualities were not stored, and no clone one base away is much larger. CDR1 and CDR2, per the germline V gene, are MRHNA and SNTAGT. V loses 0 bases of germline sequence and J loses 2 bases, and the interval between the two ends is 15 bases. The CDR3 holds 17 amino acids from the cysteine to the phenylalanine. Kept here is only the CDR3 DNA, which spans 51 bases and is read in frame from base 1. The study was a case-control design nested within a healthcare worker cohort in London, UK, with weekly nasopharyngeal swab PCR tests and blood sampling. Healthcare workers were enrolled in the week of the UK lockdown, from 23 to 31 March 2020, and were followed every week for up to roughly 15 weeks.

This sequence uses TRBV6-4 and TRBJ2-3, with the D segment identity uncertain. The clonotype originates from an adult who was a healthcare worker with PCR-confirmed SARS-CoV-2 infection or an uninfected control (not recorded which). The specimen was whole blood. For the CDR3, the sequence is CASSDSGESSTTDTQYF. The bases read TGTGCCAGCAGTGACTCAGGAGAATCTTCTACCACAGATACGCAGTATTTT.